A selection of T cell receptor beta chains follows, all from one sample in a study of T cells in Graves' hyperthyroidism and ophthalmopathy. From the multiplex PCR reads, TCRdb called clonotypes with MiXCR, one entry per CDR3 protein. In the table there are about 380,000 distinct CDR3 sequences, about 15% of which are singletons. Specimen: blood. The receptors derive from a woman aged 60 to 75 with Graves' hyperthyroidism. Both conserved end residues are part of each CDR3. A D gene is named only where the DNA matches it firmly. Not every row has a clone size; where given, it reads once, few, many or a size class.

d_gene: NA
j_gene: TRBJ2-3
abundance: many
v_gene: TRBV3-1
CDR3nt: TGTGCCAGCAGCCAGGGCGGAGCTAGCACAGATACGCAGTATTTT
CDR3aa: CASSQGGASTDTQYF

d_gene: NA
j_gene: TRBJ2-7
abundance: many
v_gene: TRBV27
CDR3nt: TGTGCCAGCAGTGCCGGACAGAGAGCCTACGAGCAGTACTTC
CDR3aa: CASSAGQRAYEQYF

d_gene: NA
j_gene: TRBJ2-1
abundance: many
v_gene: TRBV3-1
CDR3nt: TGTGCCAGCAGCCAAGGACCTTATGAGCAGTTCTTC
CDR3aa: CASSQGPYEQFF

d_gene: NA
j_gene: TRBJ1-5
abundance: NA
v_gene: TRBV27
CDR3nt: TGTGCCAGCAGCCGCCGGTGGGGGACTACCCAGCATTTT
CDR3aa: CASSRRWGTTQHF

d_gene: TRBD2
j_gene: TRBJ2-3
abundance: NA
v_gene: TRBV20-1
CDR3nt: TGCAGTGCCAAACTAGCGGGAGTCACAGATACGCAGTATTTT
CDR3aa: CSAKLAGVTDTQYF

d_gene: NA
j_gene: TRBJ2-1
abundance: few
v_gene: TRBV5-1
CDR3nt: TGCGCCAGCAGCTTGGAATTCGCGGAGGGCAATGAGCAGTTCTTC
CDR3aa: CASSLEFAEGNEQFF

d_gene: NA
j_gene: TRBJ2-1
abundance: few
v_gene: TRBV6-1
CDR3nt: TGTGCTTCAAGGGGTCTCCAGCACAATGAGCAGTTCTTC
CDR3aa: CASRGLQHNEQFF

d_gene: TRBD1
j_gene: TRBJ2-2
abundance: NA
v_gene: TRBV24-1
CDR3nt: TGTGCCACCAGTGCGACAGGGGAGAGGACCGGGGAGCTGCTTTTT
CDR3aa: CATSATGERTGELLF

d_gene: NA
j_gene: TRBJ1-1
abundance: NA
v_gene: TRBV19
CDR3nt: TGTGCCAGTAGTATACGGGGGTTATTTGCTGAAGCTTTCTTT
CDR3aa: CASSIRGLFAEAFF

d_gene: TRBD1
j_gene: TRBJ2-7
abundance: NA
v_gene: TRBV12-3/TRBV12-4
CDR3nt: TGTGCCAGCAGTTATCCGGGACAGAACTACGAGCAGTACTTC
CDR3aa: CASSYPGQNYEQYF

d_gene: TRBD2
j_gene: TRBJ2-3
abundance: few
v_gene: TRBV20-1
CDR3nt: TGCAGTGCTAGAAATCTAGCGGGAGGAGGAGATACGCAGTATTTT
CDR3aa: CSARNLAGGGDTQYF

d_gene: NA
j_gene: TRBJ1-6
abundance: NA
v_gene: TRBV19
CDR3nt: TGTGCCAGTAGTAGGGGGGTTGAGTTTTCACCCCTCCACTTT
CDR3aa: CASSRGVEFSPLHF

d_gene: TRBD2
j_gene: TRBJ2-1
abundance: few
v_gene: TRBV7-4
CDR3nt: TGTGCCAGCAGATACGGGACTAGCGACTACAATGAGCAGTTCTTC
CDR3aa: CASRYGTSDYNEQFF

d_gene: TRBD2
j_gene: TRBJ2-7
abundance: few
v_gene: TRBV5-1
CDR3nt: TGCGCCAGCAGCTTGGTTCGAGCGGGAGGGTCCGACGAGCAGTACTTC
CDR3aa: CASSLVRAGGSDEQYF

d_gene: NA
j_gene: TRBJ1-1
abundance: many
v_gene: TRBV5-1
CDR3nt: TGCGCCAGCAACATTCAGGGGATGCACACTGAAGCTTTCTTT
CDR3aa: CASNIQGMHTEAFF